Below, 22 T cell receptor beta chains from the same sample are listed, as sequenced in a study of CD8+ T cells in alopecia areata. RNA extraction was followed by reverse transcription into cDNA, which acted as the sequencing template. Only in-frame clones appear in the TCRdb table, and some are missing; sequencing was by immunoSEQ multiplex PCR. The table includes around 200,000 clones, roughly 60% detected once. The specimen was CD4+ T cells sorted from blood, collected at week 0. The receptor source for this set is a human donor with alopecia areata.

This rearrangement joins TRBV30 to TRBJ2-3; the D gene is possibly TRBD1 (6 bases). The V gene's germline CDR1 is GTSNPN and CDR2 SVGIG (reference sequence). This CDR3 spans 13 amino acids. Trimming removed 1 base from V and 1 base from J, with 6 bases in between. The CDR3 sequence: CAWSGGRTDTQYF. In DNA, the CDR3 is TGTGCCTGGAGTGGGGGGCGCACAGATACGCAGTATTTT.

This sequence joins TRBV6-5 and TRBJ1-2; 9 nucleotides match TRBD1. Germline-derived CDR1 and CDR2 are MNHEY and SVGAGI. The CDR3 is made up of 15 amino acids. J was trimmed by 4 bases and V by 7 bases; bases with no gene match: 10. CDR3 coding DNA: TGTGCCAGCACCCTAGGGGGGACAGGGATCTATGGCTACACCTTC. As protein: CASTLGGTGIYGYTF.

The chain links TRBV19 to TRBJ2-3; the match to TRBD2 covers 10 bases. With 8 bases clipped from V and 0 bases from J, the junction kept 17 bases outside the gene matches. The CDR3 covers 19 residues. CDR1 LNHDA and CDR2 SQIVND come from the germline V gene (reference sequence). CDR3 nucleotides: TGTGCCAGTCCTCGGACTAGCGGTGGTAATCTACCCAGCACAGATACGCAGTATTTT. It specifies CASPRTSGGNLPSTDTQYF.

The chain couples TRBV30 to TRBJ1-2; weak D call: TRBD1 (5 bases). V was clipped by 2 bases and J by 7 bases, with 17 bases between them. The CDR3 extends over 14 amino acids. The germline gives CDR1 GTSNPN, CDR2 SVGIG (reference sequence). CDR3 in amino acids: CAWSPSTGRGGYTF. The CDR3 bases are TGTGCCTGGAGTCCTTCAACGGGGCGGGGTGGCTACACCTTC.

This clone was seen only a few times. The CDR3 protein is CSVVTLTGGEQYF. The CDR3 DNA follows: TGCAGCGTTGTGACCCTCACAGGGGGCGAGCAGTACTTC. The genes are TRBV29-1 and TRBJ2-7, with 8 bases aligning to TRBD1. The CDR3 contains 13 residues. The germline V gene encodes CDR1 SQVTM and CDR2 ANQGSEA. The ends lost 4 bases at V and 6 bases at J; junction bases unmatched: 8.

This chain joins TRBV30 and TRBJ1-6; 7 bases are shared with TRBD1. This CDR3 has 13 amino acids. J was trimmed by 7 bases and V by 3 bases; bases with no gene match: 3. Germline CDR1 and CDR2: GTSNPN and SVGIG (reference sequence). CDR3 protein: CAWRPDRNSPLHF. Written as DNA, the CDR3 is TGTGCCTGGAGGCCGGACAGGAATTCACCCCTCCACTTT. Filled out from reference TRBV30 and TRBJ1-6, the complete variable domain reads SQTIHQWPATLVQPVGSPLSLECTVEGTSNPNLYWYRQAAGRGLQLLFYSVGIGQISSEVPQNLSASRPQDRQFILSSKKLLLSDSGFYLCAWRPDRNSPLHFGNGTRLTVT.

The chain has TRBV7-2 and TRBJ1-1; unclear D gene. The V gene's germline CDR1 is SGHTA and CDR2 FQGNSA. There are 12 residues in the CDR3. V dropped 4 bases and J dropped 8 bases, with 11 bases sitting between them. For the CDR3, the DNA is TGTGCCAGCAGCTATGGGGTGCCCGAAGCTTTCTTT. Protein sequence: CASSYGVPEAFF.

This chain connects TRBV29-1 to TRBJ1-6; D is uncertain. There are 13 residues in the CDR3. Trimming removed 4 bases at V and 4 bases at J, with 8 bases between. Germline V gives CDR1 SQVTM, CDR2 ANQGSEA. For the CDR3, the DNA is TGCAGCGTTGCGCGTGGGTATAATTCACCCCTCCACTTT. Translation: CSVARGYNSPLHF.

The chain links TRBV30 to TRBJ1-2; D ambiguous. This CDR3 is 13 amino acids long. Germline values: CDR1 GTSNPN, CDR2 SVGIG (reference sequence). V was clipped by 0 bases and J by 3 bases, with 8 bases between them. The DNA for the CDR3 is TGTGCCTGGAGTGTACGAGGCCACTATGGCTACACCTTC. Amino acid sequence: CAWSVRGHYGYTF.

The J gene is TRBJ2-5, the V gene TRBV5-1; the D call may be TRBD1 or TRBD2 (6 bases each). Trimming took off 0 bases at V and 5 bases at J, with 14 bases between the two ends. The length of the CDR3 is 15 residues. The germline gives CDR1 SGHRS, CDR2 YFSETQ. CDR3 DNA: TGCGCCAGCAGCTTGGTTAGGGGGGCGAGGGAGACCCAGTACTTC. It specifies CASSLVRGARETQYF.

In this sample, this clone turned up many times. This chain joins TRBV2 and TRBJ1-2, with 7 bases aligning to TRBD1. J was trimmed by 2 bases and V by 6 bases; bases with no gene match: 9. The CDR3 sequence is 15 residues long. Germline V gene data show CDR1 as SNHLY and CDR2 as FYNNEI. The CDR3 loop reads CASSRGQSSNYGYTF. The CDR3 DNA sequence: TGTGCCAGCAGCCGGGGACAGTCAAGCAACTATGGCTACACCTTC.

V and J are TRBV5-4 and TRBJ2-7; D may be TRBD1 (6 bases). Germline V lookup: CDR1 SGHNT, CDR2 YYREEE (reference sequence). This CDR3 region has 14 residues. V lost 6 bases and J lost 2, with 15 bases in between. The DNA of the CDR3 is TGTGCCAGCACCCTGGACGGGACAACCTACGAGCAGTACTTC. Translated: CASTLDGTTYEQYF.

The chain joins TRBV30 to TRBJ1-2; D not certain. V lost 8 bases and J 8 bases, leaving 18 bases between the germline ends. This CDR3 is built from 12 residues. Germline CDR1 reads GTSNPN; CDR2 reads SVGIG (reference sequence). CDR3 sequence reads: CAGALGNFGYTF. The CDR3 DNA reads TGTGCCGGCGCTCTAGGGAACTTCGGCTACACCTTC.

This chain uses TRBV29-1 with TRBJ2-7; D possibly corresponds to TRBD1 (5 bases). This CDR3 contains 13 residues. Deletions cut 1 base from V and 0 bases from J, with 7 bases between. Germline V gene data show CDR1 as SQVTM and CDR2 as ANQGSEA. For the CDR3, the DNA is TGCAGCGTTGAAGGCGACAGCTCCTACGAGCAGTACTTC. Amino acids: CSVEGDSSYEQYF.

CDR3 in DNA: TGTGCCAGTATACCGGGACAGGGGGCTTCACCCCTCCACTTT. Translation gives CASIPGQGASPLHF. The rearrangement links TRBV28 to TRBJ1-6; 12 bases map to TRBD1. Trimming cost V 9 bases and J 9 bases; bases outside gene matches: 6. CDR1 and CDR2 (germline): MDHEN, SYDVKM. The CDR3 sequence is 14 residues long.

This clone was seen only once. The CDR3 spells CASNPTGPYEQYF. The CDR3, as DNA: TGTGCCAGCAATCCGACAGGCCCCTACGAGCAGTACTTC. This sequence joins TRBV2 and TRBJ2-7, with D perhaps TRBD1 (6 bases). CDR3 length: 13 residues. CDR1 and CDR2 from the germline V gene are SNHLY and FYNNEI. The V and J ends lost 7 bases and 2 bases respectively, with 12 bases between them.

CDR3 in DNA: TGTGCCAGCAGCCTTTCAGAGAATAATTCACCCCTCCACTTT. Its translation is CASSLSENNSPLHF. This chain joins TRBV27 and TRBJ1-6; D remains ambiguous. V was cut by 6 bases and J by 5 bases, with 11 bases left in between. Germline loops: CDR1 MNHEY, CDR2 SMNVEV (reference sequence). The CDR3 sequence is 14 residues long.

Here the CDR3 reads CASSQDLGTEETQYF. CDR3 nucleotide sequence: TGCGCCAGCAGCCAAGATCTGGGGACAGAAGAGACCCAGTACTTC. The V and J genes are TRBV4-3 and TRBJ2-5; TRBD1 matches at 7 bases. This CDR3 is 15 amino acids long. CDR1 and CDR2 (germline): LGHNA, YSLEER. V lost 0 bases, J lost 3 bases, and 4 bases stayed unmatched.

Only a few counts were recorded for this clone. This sample also contains other DNA sequences that code for the same CDR3. The rearrangement links TRBV2 to TRBJ1-5; no definite D call. The CDR3 is 12 amino acids. In germline, CDR1 is SNHLY, CDR2 FYNNEI. Trimming took 0 bases from V and 5 from J, leaving 2 bases between them. The chain's CDR3 is CASSEADQPQHF. In DNA form, the CDR3 reads TGTGCCAGCAGTGAAGCGGATCAGCCCCAGCATTTT. Together with reference TRBV2 and TRBJ1-5, the CDR3 gives the full variable domain: EPEVTQTPSHQVTQMGQEVILRCVPISNHLYFYWYRQILGQKVEFLVSFYNNEISEKSEIFDDQFSVERPDGSNFTLKIRSTKLEDSAMYFCASSEADQPQHFGDGTRLSIL.

This clone appeared a few times. V is TRBV4-3 and J is TRBJ2-7; 8 nucleotides line up with TRBD2. The CDR3 covers 16 residues. CDR1 is LGHNA and CDR2 is YSLEER in the germline V gene. The junction had 8 bases not matched to a gene; V was cut back by 3 bases and J by 1 base. This chain's CDR3 is CASSHRAGATSYEQYF. CDR3 nucleotide sequence: TGCGCCAGCAGCCACAGAGCGGGGGCGACGTCCTACGAGCAGTACTTC.

This chain links TRBV15 with TRBJ2-7; the D gene is possibly TRBD1 (6 bases). The V end was cut by 0 bases, the J end by 2 bases, with 11 bases between. Germline loops: CDR1 LNHNV, CDR2 YYDKDF (reference sequence). The CDR3 is 15 residues long. The CDR3 reads CATSRDVGGPYEQYF. The DNA for the CDR3 is TGTGCCACCAGCAGAGATGTTGGGGGCCCCTACGAGCAGTACTTC.

The V and J genes are TRBV6-6 and TRBJ1-1, with D possibly TRBD1 on 6 matching bases. Germline values: CDR1 MNHNY, CDR2 SVGAGI (reference sequence). This CDR3 has 15 residues. Trimming cost V 6 bases and J 2 bases, with 16 bases left between them. CDR3 amino acids: CASSHPSTGNTEAFF. CDR3 DNA: TGTGCCAGCAGCCACCCGTCGACAGGTAACACTGAAGCTTTCTTT.